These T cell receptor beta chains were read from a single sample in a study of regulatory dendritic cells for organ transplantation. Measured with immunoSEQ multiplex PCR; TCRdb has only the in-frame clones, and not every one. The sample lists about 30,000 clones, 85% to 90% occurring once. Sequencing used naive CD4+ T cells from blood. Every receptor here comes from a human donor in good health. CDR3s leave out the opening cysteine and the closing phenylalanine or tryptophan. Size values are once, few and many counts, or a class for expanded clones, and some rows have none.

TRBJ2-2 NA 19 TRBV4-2 ASSQGRPTSGSLLGGGELF
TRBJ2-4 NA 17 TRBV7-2 ASSLVPLGGSGAKNIQY
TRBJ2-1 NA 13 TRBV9 ASSADRGAHNEQF
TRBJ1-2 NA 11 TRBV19 ASSIPLIYGYT
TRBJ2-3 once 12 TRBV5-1 ASSLGLASDTQY
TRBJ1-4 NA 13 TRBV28 ASSPSGATNEKLF
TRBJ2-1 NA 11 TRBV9 ASSVVTRPEQF
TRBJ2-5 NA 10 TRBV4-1 ASSHTMGTQY
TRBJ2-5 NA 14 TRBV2 ASSPRGALYQETQY
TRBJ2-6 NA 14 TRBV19 ASNSGGSSGANVLT
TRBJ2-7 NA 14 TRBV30 AWSVPPTGPSYEQY
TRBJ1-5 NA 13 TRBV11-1 ASSPICGGYQPQH
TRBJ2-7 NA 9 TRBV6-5 ASSQGREQY
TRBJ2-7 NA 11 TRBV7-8 ASSLWTLREQY
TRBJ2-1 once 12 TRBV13 ASSWPRVRNEQF
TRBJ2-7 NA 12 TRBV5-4 ASSFGGSSYEQY
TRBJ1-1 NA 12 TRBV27 ASSLWAQNTEAF
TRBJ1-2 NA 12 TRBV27 ASSDRAGPYGYT
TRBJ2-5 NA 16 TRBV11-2 ASSMTQGQGFKGETQY
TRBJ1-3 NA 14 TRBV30 AWSVLGRGKGNTIY
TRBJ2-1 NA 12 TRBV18 ASSLPGTHNEQF
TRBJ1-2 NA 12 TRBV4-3 ASSQEAGEYGYT
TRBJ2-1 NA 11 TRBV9 ASSVGTYNEQF
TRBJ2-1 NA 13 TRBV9 ASSLSGSSYNEQF
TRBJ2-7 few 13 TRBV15 ATSREPTSQDEQY
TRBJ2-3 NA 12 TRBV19 ASRHVGGPDTQY
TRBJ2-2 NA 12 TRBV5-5 ASSFSQRAGELF
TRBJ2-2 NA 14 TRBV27 ASRAWGGTDTGELF
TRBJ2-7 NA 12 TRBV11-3 ASSSPGPSYEQY
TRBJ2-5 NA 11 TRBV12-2 PRGYVGQETQY
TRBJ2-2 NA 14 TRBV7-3 ASSPRQGIVSGELF